These 25 T cell receptor beta chains share one sample of origin, sequenced in a study of T cell responses to AZD1222 COVID-19 vaccine. Using immunoSEQ multiplex PCR, the repertoire was profiled, and TCRdb retains in-frame clones only, with some absent. The sample carries about 140,000 clones, around 93% recorded once. Here the sequenced sample was peripheral blood, taken on day 0 of AZD1222 vaccination. All receptors come from an adult in good health.

V and J are TRBV14 and TRBJ2-2; TRBD1 aligns across 7 bases. The CDR3 consists of 17 residues. V lost 3 bases to trimming and J lost 6 bases; unmatched junction nucleotides: 13. Germline V lookup: CDR1 SGHDN, CDR2 FVKESK. The CDR3 sequence is CASSQHSQTGIPGELFF. DNA for the CDR3: TGTGCCAGCAGCCAGCATTCCCAGACAGGGATCCCCGGGGAGCTGTTTTTT.

V is TRBV19 and J is TRBJ2-1; D call uncertain. V lost 3 bases to trimming and J lost 1 base, with 4 bases between them. CDR1 and CDR2 from the germline V gene are LNHDA and SQIVND (reference sequence). The CDR3 has 13 amino acids. The CDR3 loop is CASSMVSYNEQFF. The CDR3 DNA sequence: TGTGCCAGTAGTATGGTTTCCTACAATGAGCAGTTCTTC.

V gene TRBV5-4 combines with J gene TRBJ1-2; the D gene is possibly TRBD1 (6 bases). Germline lookup yields CDR1 SGHNT and CDR2 YYREEE (reference sequence). V was pared by 0 bases and J by 5 bases, with 14 bases between. The CDR3 sequence is 15 residues long. The CDR3 nucleotides are TGTGCCAGCAGCTTGGACAGGGACGGGTTTTATGGCTACACCTTC. Encoded protein: CASSLDRDGFYGYTF.

The chain links TRBV7-6 to TRBJ2-7, with D possibly TRBD2 on 7 matching bases. The germline CDR1 and CDR2 sequences are SGHVS and FNYEAQ. The CDR3 has 15 residues. V was pared by 5 bases and J by 2 bases, with 16 bases between. The CDR3 DNA sequence: TGTGCCAGCAGCACTCGGGGCGGGGGCCCCTACGAGCAGTACTTC. It yields the protein CASSTRGGGPYEQYF.

This clone was counted once. CDR3 coding DNA: TGTGCTAGTGGTCCCTCCGGGACAGGGTCAGATCAGCCCCAGCATTTT. Its protein product is CASGPSGTGSDQPQHF. This rearrangement joins TRBV12-5 to TRBJ1-5; 9 positions agree with TRBD1. V shed 5 bases, J shed 5 bases, and the junction held 10 bases outside the gene matches. CDR1 is LGHNT and CDR2 is FRNRAP in the germline V gene. The CDR3 has 16 amino acids.

This rearrangement joins TRBV29-1 to TRBJ1-1; the D is unclear. Germline V gives CDR1 SQVTM, CDR2 ANQGSEA. This CDR3 is 13 amino acids long. Trimming stripped 3 bases from V and 0 bases from J, with 8 bases between. The DNA of the CDR3 is TGCAGCGTTGAGTCCGGACTGAACACTGAAGCTTTCTTT. This sequence encodes CSVESGLNTEAFF.

V gene TRBV13 combines with J gene TRBJ2-2; weak D call: TRBD1 (5 bases). The CDR3 spans 16 residues. CDR1 and CDR2 from the germline V gene are PRHDT and FYEKMQ (reference sequence). The V and J ends lost 5 bases and 2 bases respectively, with 15 bases between them. The CDR3 DNA follows: TGTGCCAGCAGCCTGACGTCCAGGGTTAACACCGGGGAGCTGTTTTTT. Protein: CASSLTSRVNTGELFF.

The table lists this clone with a few counts. V usage is TRBV7-9 and J usage is TRBJ1-4, with 10 bases that match TRBD1. Germline V CDR1 and CDR2: SEHNR, FQNEAQ (reference sequence). V shed 5 bases, J shed 0 bases, and the junction held 9 bases outside the gene matches. The CDR3 is 18 residues long. Here the CDR3 reads CASSPTRQGASTNEKLFF. CDR3 in DNA: TGTGCCAGCAGCCCAACCCGACAGGGGGCGTCAACTAATGAAAAACTGTTTTTT.

This chain joins TRBV9 and TRBJ2-3; D unresolved. Trimming removed 0 bases from V and 2 bases from J, with 7 bases in between. CDR1 is SGDLS, CDR2 YYNGEE, per germline. The CDR3 contains 14 residues. CDR3: CASSVVGITDTQYF. CDR3 nucleotide sequence: TGTGCCAGCAGCGTAGTTGGGATCACAGATACGCAGTATTTT.

The chain carries TRBV4-3 and TRBJ1-4, with D uncertain. Germline loops: CDR1 LGHNA, CDR2 YSLEER. This CDR3 contains 12 residues. V shed 4 bases and J shed 12 bases, with 12 bases lying between them. This CDR3 is CASSPWHGELFF. In DNA form, the CDR3 reads TGCGCCAGCAGCCCCTGGCACGGGGAACTGTTTTTT.

The chain recombines TRBV2 with TRBJ1-3; D is unclear. Germline CDR1 SNHLY, CDR2 FYNNEI. The V end was cut by 8 bases, the J end by 4 bases, with 12 bases between. This CDR3 has 13 amino acids. CDR3 loop: CASFDELGNTIYF. For the CDR3, the DNA is TGTGCCAGCTTCGACGAATTGGGAAACACCATATATTTT.

The rearrangement uses TRBV27 and TRBJ2-5; D call uncertain. The CDR3 length is 13 residues. Deletions cut 5 bases from V and 5 bases from J, with 12 bases between. CDR1 and CDR2 (germline): MNHEY, SMNVEV (reference sequence). The CDR3 spells CASSLHAGETQYF. CDR3 bases: TGTGCCAGCAGTCTCCATGCCGGGGAGACCCAGTACTTC.

The V call is TRBV20-1, the J call TRBJ1-1; TRBD1 is a possible D gene (5 bases). Germline CDR1 is DFQATT and CDR2 is SNEGSKA (reference sequence). The V end was cut by 3 bases, the J end by 5 bases, with 13 bases between. The CDR3 is 13 residues long. In nucleotides, the CDR3 is TGCAGTGCTAGTTCGGGGGGTGAGACTGAAGCTTTCTTT. This codes for CSASSGGETEAFF.

The gene calls are TRBV27 and TRBJ2-2; no definite D call. This CDR3 is 14 amino acids long. With 1 base removed from V and 5 bases from J, the gap between germline ends came to 8 bases. Germline values: CDR1 MNHEY, CDR2 SMNVEV (reference sequence). The CDR3 sequence: CASSLWTATGELFF. The CDR3 DNA reads as TGTGCCAGCAGTTTATGGACGGCGACCGGGGAGCTGTTTTTT.

The gene calls are TRBV19 and TRBJ1-2, with 7 positions matching TRBD1. J was trimmed by 8 bases and V by 5 bases; bases with no gene match: 32. The CDR3 sequence is 21 residues long. The germline V gene encodes CDR1 LNHDA and CDR2 SQIVND (reference sequence). The CDR3 nucleotides read TGTGCCAGTAGTCCAAACCCCGGAAGAGGGGGCGCGATCCCCTTTGCCGAGGGCTACACCTTC. The encoded protein is CASSPNPGRGGAIPFAEGYTF.

The chain has TRBV18 and TRBJ1-2; D gene ambiguous. Trimming cost V 1 base and J 6 bases, with 18 bases left between them. The CDR3 consists of 16 residues. Germline lookup yields CDR1 KGHSH and CDR2 LQKENI. The CDR3 DNA is TGTGCCAGCTCACCACTCAGTTTCGGGGAGCGGGATGGCTACACCTTC. Encoded protein: CASSPLSFGERDGYTF.

The chain recombines TRBV9 with TRBJ1-3; no clear D. The CDR3 runs to 15 residues. Trimming removed 1 base from V and 4 bases from J, with 12 bases in between. The V gene's germline CDR1 is SGDLS and CDR2 YYNGEE. The CDR3 DNA follows: TGTGCCAGCAGCGTATCTGGGGAGGGAGGAAACACCATATATTTT. This sequence encodes CASSVSGEGGNTIYF.

V is TRBV9 and J is TRBJ1-5; D perhaps matches TRBD1 (5 bases). The germline CDR1 and CDR2 sequences are SGDLS and YYNGEE. The CDR3 extends over 14 amino acids. Trimming cost V 0 bases and J 7 bases, with 11 bases left between them. The CDR3 DNA sequence: TGTGCCAGCAGCGTAGATGGGACTTACCAGCCCCAGCATTTT. It translates to CASSVDGTYQPQHF.

A note on this clone: The same CDR3 is also encoded by other DNA sequences in this sample. The chain has TRBV9 and TRBJ2-7; D remains ambiguous. CDR3 size: 14 residues. Deletions cut 4 bases from V and 6 bases from J, with 17 bases between. Germline V gives CDR1 SGDLS, CDR2 YYNGEE. This CDR3 reads CASSPLAGPGEQYF. In nucleotides, the CDR3 is TGTGCCAGCAGCCCCTTAGCTGGCCCCGGCGAGCAGTACTTC. The entire variable domain, with the rest obtained from reference TRBV9 and TRBJ2-7, is as follows: DSGVTQTPKHLITATGQRVTLRCSPRSGDLSVYWYQQSLDQGLQFLIQYYNGEERAKGNILERFSAQQFPDLHSELNLSSLELGDSALYFCASSPLAGPGEQYFGPGTRLTVT.

The rearrangement uses TRBV6-5 and TRBJ2-2; D call uncertain. Trimming took 0 bases from V and 8 from J, leaving 7 bases between them. The germline V gene has CDR1 MNHEY and CDR2 SVGAGI. The CDR3 runs 13 residues. CDR3 nucleotide sequence: TGTGCCAGCAGTTACTCGGAGAGGGGGGAGCTGTTTTTT. It is translated as CASSYSERGELFF.

The CDR3 is CASSSGGLAGGSTDTQYF. CDR3 nucleotide sequence: TGCGCCAGCAGCTCAGGAGGACTAGCGGGGGGGAGCACAGATACGCAGTATTTT. The V gene is TRBV5-1, the J gene TRBJ2-3; 15 bases align to TRBD2. The CDR3 has 18 amino acids. Trimming cost V 3 bases and J 0 bases; bases outside gene matches: 5. Germline V gene lookup returns CDR1 SGHRS and CDR2 YFSETQ.

The genes are TRBV25-1 and TRBJ1-1; D not certain. Trimming took off 2 bases at V and 6 bases at J, with 10 bases between the two ends. The CDR3 runs 13 residues. Germline CDR1 reads MGHDK; CDR2 reads SYGVNS. CDR3 in amino acids: CASSEAGRAEAFF. In DNA form, the CDR3 reads TGTGCCAGCAGTGAAGCGGGGAGGGCTGAAGCTTTCTTT.

The rearrangement joins TRBV2 to TRBJ2-7; D assignment may be TRBD1 or TRBD2 (6 bases each). This CDR3 is 13 amino acids long. Trimming removed 10 bases at V and 9 bases at J, with 22 bases between. Germline V CDR1 and CDR2: SNHLY, FYNNEI. The CDR3 sequence is CATAGGLVLVQYF. The CDR3 DNA follows: TGTGCCACCGCTGGGGGGCTAGTTCTAGTGCAGTACTTC.

The chain links TRBV5-6 to TRBJ1-1; TRBD1 matches at 7 bases. J was trimmed by 5 bases and V by 1 base; bases with no gene match: 5. The CDR3 covers 14 residues. Per germline, CDR1 SGHDT and CDR2 YYEEEE. CDR3 nucleotides: TGTGCCAGCAGCTTGCAGGGGGTACAGACTGAAGCTTTCTTT. As protein: CASSLQGVQTEAFF.

This clone was seen just once. This chain connects TRBV2 to TRBJ2-2; maybe TRBD2 (5 bases). Germline CDR1 SNHLY, CDR2 FYNNEI. The CDR3 sequence is 13 residues long. V was trimmed by 6 bases and J by 4 bases, leaving 9 bases between them. The chain's CDR3 is CASSQEGTGELFF. CDR3 nucleotide sequence: TGTGCCAGCAGCCAAGAGGGCACCGGGGAGCTGTTTTTT.